The next 20 T cell receptor beta chains were all read from a single sample in a study of T cell responses to AZD1222 COVID-19 vaccine. Clones were sequenced by immunoSEQ multiplex PCR, and TCRdb holds only the in-frame ones, with some missing. The table records approximately 92,000 clones, 70% to 90% of them present only once. Specimen: peripheral blood, collected on day 0 of AZD1222 vaccination. All receptors come from an adult in good health.

This rearrangement joins TRBV14 to TRBJ2-5; D is undetermined. V lost 1 base and J 0 bases, leaving 27 bases between the germline ends. This CDR3 comprises 21 residues. From germline, CDR1 is SGHDN and CDR2 FVKESK. The CDR3 sequence is CASSQVSPARLWSLDQETQYF. The CDR3 DNA reads TGTGCCAGCAGCCAAGTATCTCCGGCAAGGCTGTGGTCACTGGACCAAGAGACCCAGTACTTC.

In its sample, this clone was seen once. V gene TRBV19 combines with J gene TRBJ2-5; weak D call: TRBD2 (6 bases). CDR3 length: 16 residues. Germline V gene lookup returns CDR1 LNHDA and CDR2 SQIVND (reference sequence). Between the trimmed V and J ends, which lost 2 bases and 2 bases, there was a span of 15 bases. DNA of the CDR3: TGTGCCAGTAGTATAAGCGCGGCGGGGAGACAAGAGACCCAGTACTTC. Its protein product is CASSISAAGRQETQYF. Full variable domain (remainder filled in from reference TRBV19 and TRBJ2-5): DGGITQSPKYLFRKEGQNVTLSCEQNLNHDAMYWYRQDPGQGLRLIYYSQIVNDFQKGDIAEGYSVSREKKESFPLTVTSAQKNPTAFYLCASSISAAGRQETQYFGPGTRLLVL.

The chain uses TRBV10-1 and TRBJ2-1; 14 nucleotides align to TRBD2. From germline, CDR1 is WNHNN and CDR2 SYGVQD (reference sequence). This CDR3 has 15 amino acids. With V trimmed by 3 bases and J by 6 bases, 1 base remained unmatched. The CDR3 DNA is TGCGCCAGCAGTGAAGGGACTAGCGGGGGCAATGAGCAGTTCTTC. This gives the protein CASSEGTSGGNEQFF.

J is TRBJ2-1 and V is TRBV6-5; perhaps D is TRBD1 or TRBD2 (5 bases each). The germline V gene has CDR1 MNHEY and CDR2 SVGAGI. The CDR3 covers 15 residues. Trimming stripped 5 bases from V and 4 bases from J, with 15 bases between. The CDR3: CASSIRDQPYNEQFF. The CDR3 region has the DNA TGTGCCAGCAGTATCCGGGACCAACCGTACAATGAGCAGTTCTTC.

This chain joins TRBV7-2 and TRBJ2-7; D is unresolved. V lost 1 base and J lost 5, with 15 bases in between. Germline CDR1 is SGHTA and CDR2 is FQGNSA. The length of the CDR3 is 15 residues. CDR3 sequence reads: CASSLVMGPTHEQYF. The CDR3 DNA reads as TGTGCCAGCAGCTTAGTGATGGGCCCCACCCACGAGCAGTACTTC.

The chain employs TRBV19 and TRBJ1-1, with unresolved D. Between the trimmed V and J ends, which lost 3 bases and 1 base, there was a span of 9 bases. The CDR3 totals 14 residues. The germline CDR1 and CDR2 sequences are LNHDA and SQIVND (reference sequence). The CDR3 DNA reads as TGTGCCAGTAGTATTTGGTCCGGGAACACTGAAGCTTTCTTT. Its translation: CASSIWSGNTEAFF.

This chain connects TRBV19 to TRBJ1-6, with a tentative D call TRBD1 (6 bases). This CDR3 is built from 14 residues. The germline CDR1 and CDR2 sequences are LNHDA and SQIVND (reference sequence). V lost 7 bases, J lost 6 bases, and 13 bases lay in between. CDR3 sequence: CASTKTGVNSPLHF. CDR3 nucleotides: TGTGCCAGTACTAAGACAGGAGTTAATTCACCCCTCCACTTT.

The chain has TRBV3-1 (or the pseudogene TRBV3-2) and TRBJ1-2; 11 bases map to TRBD1. Unmatched junction bases numbered 9, after V lost 4 bases and J lost 8 bases. The germline V gene has CDR1 LGHDT and CDR2 YNNKEL (reference sequence). This CDR3 is 15 amino acids long. CDR3 DNA sequence: TGTGCCAGCAGCCTATTAGGGACAGGGGGAATGGGCTACACCTTC. Protein product: CASSLLGTGGMGYTF.

The chain combines TRBV9 with TRBJ2-3; perhaps TRBD1 as D (5 bases). V lost 1 base to trimming and J lost 1 base, with 7 bases between them. The CDR3 length is 14 residues. The germline gives CDR1 SGDLS, CDR2 YYNGEE. CDR3 bases: TGTGCCAGCAGCGTACTAGGGGGCACAGATACGCAGTATTTT. This encodes CASSVLGGTDTQYF. The variable domain in full, completed from reference TRBV9 and TRBJ2-3, reads DSGVTQTPKHLITATGQRVTLRCSPRSGDLSVYWYQQSLDQGLQFLIQYYNGEERAKGNILERFSAQQFPDLHSELNLSSLELGDSALYFCASSVLGGTDTQYFGPGTRLTVL.

This clone was seen more than once but under ten times. The V gene is TRBV3-1 (or the pseudogene TRBV3-2), the J gene TRBJ1-1, with D possibly matching TRBD1 (6 bases). Germline V CDR1 and CDR2: LGHDT, YNNKEL (reference sequence). The length of the CDR3 is 14 residues. Trimming removed 4 bases at V and 6 bases at J, with 15 bases between. CDR3 residues: CASSPPDSNPEAFF. Here the CDR3 DNA reads TGTGCCAGCAGCCCACCGGACAGTAACCCTGAAGCTTTCTTT.

The J gene is TRBJ2-3, the V gene TRBV4-2; no reliable D call. Trimming removed 4 bases at V and 3 bases at J, with 8 bases between. The germline gives CDR1 LGHNA, CDR2 YNFKEQ. This CDR3 contains 13 residues. The DNA of the CDR3 is TGTGCCAGCAGCCGGCCCCCTACAGATACGCAGTATTTT. Translation: CASSRPPTDTQYF.

About this clone itself: The same CDR3 also results from other DNA sequences found in this sample. The rearrangement links TRBV18 to TRBJ1-5, with D possibly TRBD1 on 6 matching bases. CDR1 is KGHSH, CDR2 LQKENI, per germline. The CDR3 totals 15 residues. Deletions cut 2 bases from V and 2 bases from J, with 10 bases between. The CDR3 bases are TGTGCCAGCTCACCAGGGGGGGCTCGCAATCAGCCCCAGCATTTT. This encodes CASSPGGARNQPQHF.

The chain recombines TRBV7-2 with TRBJ2-7, with 8 bases that match TRBD2. The J segment lost 4 bases and the V segment lost 4 bases, leaving 6 bases of the junction unmatched. Germline V lookup: CDR1 SGHTA, CDR2 FQGNSA. This CDR3 has 14 amino acids. The CDR3 nucleotides read TGTGCCAGCAGCTCAGGGACTAGGGTGTACGAGCAGTACTTC. This encodes CASSSGTRVYEQYF.

The CDR3 nucleotides are TGCGCCAGCAGCACGGGGGGGCCCAACAATGAGCAGTTCTTC. Protein: CASSTGGPNNEQFF. The chain carries TRBV4-1 and TRBJ2-1; 8 bases are shared with TRBD2. The J segment lost 5 bases and the V segment lost 5 bases, leaving 5 bases of the junction unmatched. From germline, CDR1 is MGHRA and CDR2 YSYEKL. The CDR3 loop spans 14 amino acids.

The chain links TRBV6-5 to TRBJ1-1; D uncertain. This CDR3 has 14 amino acids. V was cut by 6 bases and J by 1 base, with 12 bases left in between. Germline CDR1 reads MNHEY; CDR2 reads SVGAGI. Written as DNA, the CDR3 is TGTGCCAGCAGGAACACCCTCGGGAACACTGAAGCTTTCTTT. This gives the protein CASRNTLGNTEAFF.

V and J are TRBV6-1 and TRBJ2-7; 11 bases align to TRBD2. V lost 3 bases, J lost 3 bases, and 7 bases stayed unmatched. The CDR3 is 16 amino acids. CDR1 is MNHNS and CDR2 is SASEGT in the germline V gene. CDR3 residues: CASSESLAGGLYEQYF. CDR3 nucleotide sequence: TGTGCCAGCAGTGAGAGCTTAGCGGGGGGGCTCTACGAGCAGTACTTC.

This clone was seen more than once but under ten times. Within the sample, other DNA sequences also encode this same CDR3. The rearrangement uses TRBV27 and TRBJ1-5, with D possibly TRBD1 on 5 matching bases. Germline V gene lookup returns CDR1 MNHEY and CDR2 SMNVEV (reference sequence). V gave up 1 base and J gave up 3 bases, with 16 bases separating them. This CDR3 comprises 17 residues. CDR3 sequence: CASSLYPPGGSNQPQHF. CDR3 DNA: TGTGCCAGCAGTTTATATCCCCCCGGGGGGTCCAATCAGCCCCAGCATTTT.

This rearrangement joins TRBV5-1 to TRBJ2-7; 12 bases line up with TRBD1. Germline trimming cut 4 bases from V and 2 bases from J; bases unmatched to any gene: 10. The germline V gene has CDR1 SGHRS and CDR2 YFSETQ. The CDR3 has 17 residues. Here the CDR3 reads CASSPHTGTGGPYEQYF. CDR3 DNA: TGCGCCAGCAGCCCCCACACCGGGACAGGGGGCCCCTACGAGCAGTACTTC.

V usage is TRBV29-1 and J usage is TRBJ1-2; 9 bases map to TRBD1. CDR1 is SQVTM and CDR2 is ANQGSEA in the germline V gene. The CDR3 covers 12 residues. Trimming at V came to 7 bases and at J to 8 bases, leaving 8 bases not matched to a gene. CDR3 in DNA: TGCAGCGCCGTGGGACAGGGAGACGGCTACACCTTC. Its translation: CSAVGQGDGYTF.

CDR3 coding DNA: TGTGCCAGCTCACCATCGATAGTAGCGGGAGAGGGGACGCAGTATTTT. Translating it yields CASSPSIVAGEGTQYF. This chain links TRBV18 with TRBJ2-3; 9 bases line up with TRBD2. V dropped 2 bases and J dropped 9; count of bases not matched to a gene: 12. Per the germline V gene, CDR1 is KGHSH and CDR2 is LQKENI. The length of the CDR3 is 16 residues.